This entry features one TCR beta chain sequence. Germline V gene sequence: CDR1 LGHNA, CDR2 YSLEER. The CDR3 loop spans 17 amino acids. Between the trimmed V and J ends, which lost 0 bases and 4 bases, there was a span of 16 bases. The data derive from a study of Ad26.COV2.S vaccination and SARS-CoV-2 variants. Treatment in this sample: roughly 18 received Ad26.COV2.S at low or high dose, single or two shots; roughly five received placebo; per-sample allocation not given. Samples came from day 63 after the first vaccine or placebo injection. The method was immunoSEQ multiplex PCR; TCRdb's version includes in-frame clones alone and lacks a portion of them. The table lists around 420,000 clones, around 89% of them singletons.

This TCR was sampled from a person aged 18-60 years who received the Ad26.COV2.S COVID-19 vaccine or a placebo. The chain is built from TRBV4-3 and TRBJ2-1, with a weak D call TRBD2 (6 bases). Specimen: peripheral blood, collected in a trial of Ad26.COV2.S vaccine versus placebo. The CDR3 region is CASSQDPGTSFYNEQFF. The CDR3 DNA sequence: TGCGCCAGCAGCCAAGATCCCGGGACTTCTTTTTACAATGAGCAGTTCTTC.